This TCR beta chain originates from a study of radiotherapy plus CTLA-4 blockade in lung cancer. General study results and limits: Once radiotherapy plus ipilimumab had been given, TCR clones derived from tumor expanded in blood.

Using immunoSEQ multiplex PCR, the repertoire was profiled, and TCRdb retains in-frame clones only, with some absent. Counted here are 52,000 or so clones, approximately 82% occurring once; the ten biggest clones make up 6.1%. This clone was seen only a few times. What it recognizes is unknown. V lost 3 bases and J lost 4, with 19 bases in between. Germline loops: CDR1 MGHRA, CDR2 YSYEKL. This CDR3 contains 16 residues. The chain joins TRBV4-1 to TRBJ2-7; D may be TRBD1 (6 bases). Sequencing was performed on peripheral blood, taken from a patient treated with radiotherapy plus ipilimumab. This clonotype was obtained from a human donor with non-small cell lung cancer whose response to radiotherapy plus ipilimumab could not be evaluated. CDR3 in amino acids: CASSQIPGQTGYEQYF. The CDR3 bases are TGCGCCAGCAGCCAGATCCCGGGACAAACGGGGTACGAGCAGTACTTC.